What follows are 3 T cell receptor beta chains derived from one specimen sequenced in a study of identical twins. MiXCR, run by TCRdb on the 5' RACE reads, gives a single entry per CDR3 protein. The sample contains about 890,000 distinct CDR3 sequences, around 12% of which appear only once. This sample was also put to use in a study of yellow fever vaccine responses in identical twins.

Input material: PBMCs. Receptors originate from a woman aged 18-29 years in good health.

This clonotype was seen ten or more times. The V call is TRBV7-8, the J call TRBJ2-3; tentative D call: TRBD2 (7 bases). Per the germline V gene, CDR1 is SGHVS and CDR2 is FQNEAQ. There are 15 residues in the CDR3. Trimming left V 1 base short and J 4 bases short, with 12 bases between. The CDR3 coding sequence is TGTGCCAGCAGCTTAGTCCGGGGGGCATCAGATACGCAGTATTTT. Amino acids: CASSLVRGASDTQYF.

This clonotype occurred a few times. The V gene is TRBV6-1, the J gene TRBJ2-5; D possibly corresponds to TRBD1 (5 bases). The V gene lost 7 bases and the J gene lost 2 bases, with 17 bases spanning the gap. Per the germline V gene, CDR1 is MNHNS and CDR2 is SASEGT. The CDR3 consists of 15 residues. This chain's CDR3 is CASTRQGNVQETQYF. The CDR3 nucleotides read TGTGCCAGCACACGTCAGGGAAATGTACAAGAGACCCAGTACTTC.

This clonotype was counted between two and nine times. CDR3 in DNA: TGTGCCAGCAGTTCGACAGGGAGGGTAGGCTACACCTTC. Translation gives CASSSTGRVGYTF. The chain recombines TRBV28 with TRBJ1-2; the match to TRBD1 covers 7 bases. V dropped 4 bases and J dropped 8; count of bases not matched to a gene: 7. This CDR3 comprises 13 residues. Looked up from germline, CDR1 is MDHEN and CDR2 is SYDVKM.